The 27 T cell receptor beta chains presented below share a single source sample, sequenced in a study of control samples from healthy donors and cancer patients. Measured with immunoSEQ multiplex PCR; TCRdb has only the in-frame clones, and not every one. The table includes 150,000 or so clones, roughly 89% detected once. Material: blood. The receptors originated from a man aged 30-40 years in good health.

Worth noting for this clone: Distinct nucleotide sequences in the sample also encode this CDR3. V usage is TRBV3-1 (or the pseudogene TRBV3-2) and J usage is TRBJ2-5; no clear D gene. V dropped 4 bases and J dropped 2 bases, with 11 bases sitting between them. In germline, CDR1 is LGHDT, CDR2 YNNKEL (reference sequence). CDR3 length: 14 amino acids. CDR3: CASSPKPEQETQYF. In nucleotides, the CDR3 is TGTGCCAGCAGCCCTAAACCGGAGCAAGAGACCCAGTACTTC.

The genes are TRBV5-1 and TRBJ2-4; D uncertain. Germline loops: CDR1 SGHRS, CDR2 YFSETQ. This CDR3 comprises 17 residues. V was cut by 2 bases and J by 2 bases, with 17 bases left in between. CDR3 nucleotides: TGCGCCAGCAGCTTCCTATCTCCCTTGGGTCCCAAAAACATTCAGTACTTC. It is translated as CASSFLSPLGPKNIQYF.

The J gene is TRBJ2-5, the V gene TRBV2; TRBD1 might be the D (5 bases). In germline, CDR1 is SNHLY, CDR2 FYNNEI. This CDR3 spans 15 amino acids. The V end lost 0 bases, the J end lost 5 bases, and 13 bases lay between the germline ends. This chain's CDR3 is CASSEAGVGDETQYF. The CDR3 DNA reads TGTGCCAGCAGTGAAGCTGGAGTAGGGGATGAGACCCAGTACTTC.

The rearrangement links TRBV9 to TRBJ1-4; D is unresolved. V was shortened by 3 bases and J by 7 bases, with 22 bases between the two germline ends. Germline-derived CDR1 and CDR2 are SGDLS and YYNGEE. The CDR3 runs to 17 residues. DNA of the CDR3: TGTGCCAGCAGCGCAACCGGGTCAGCCCAAAATTTTGAAAAACTGTTTTTT. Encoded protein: CASSATGSAQNFEKLFF. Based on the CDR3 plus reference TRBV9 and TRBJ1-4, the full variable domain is DSGVTQTPKHLITATGQRVTLRCSPRSGDLSVYWYQQSLDQGLQFLIQYYNGEERAKGNILERFSAQQFPDLHSELNLSSLELGDSALYFCASSATGSAQNFEKLFFGSGTQLSVL.

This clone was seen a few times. CDR3 loop: CASSLDPRKAFF. The CDR3 DNA sequence: TGTGCCAGCAGCCTCGACCCGAGAAAAGCTTTCTTT. V is TRBV7-9 and J is TRBJ1-1, with no clear D. V shed 5 bases and J shed 9 bases, with 13 bases lying between them. The CDR3 contains 12 residues. Germline assignment: CDR1 SEHNR and CDR2 FQNEAQ (reference sequence).

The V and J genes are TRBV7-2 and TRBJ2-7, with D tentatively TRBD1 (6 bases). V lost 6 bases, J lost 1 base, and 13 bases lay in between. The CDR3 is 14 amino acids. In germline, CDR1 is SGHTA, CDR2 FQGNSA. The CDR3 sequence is CASRQGPTSYEQYF. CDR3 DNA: TGTGCCAGCAGACAGGGACCCACTTCCTACGAGCAGTACTTC. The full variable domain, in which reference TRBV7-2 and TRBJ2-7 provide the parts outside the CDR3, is GAGVSQSPSNKVTEKGKDVELRCDPISGHTALYWYRQSLGQGLEFLIYFQGNSAPDKSGLPSDRFSAERTGGSVSTLTIQRTQQEDSAVYLCASRQGPTSYEQYFGPGTRLTVT.

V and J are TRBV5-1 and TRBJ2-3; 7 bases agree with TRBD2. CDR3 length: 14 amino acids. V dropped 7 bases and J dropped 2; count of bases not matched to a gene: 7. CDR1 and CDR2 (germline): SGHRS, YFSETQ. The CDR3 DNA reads TGCGCCAGCGGCCTTACTAGCGCCACAGATACGCAGTATTTT. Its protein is CASGLTSATDTQYF.

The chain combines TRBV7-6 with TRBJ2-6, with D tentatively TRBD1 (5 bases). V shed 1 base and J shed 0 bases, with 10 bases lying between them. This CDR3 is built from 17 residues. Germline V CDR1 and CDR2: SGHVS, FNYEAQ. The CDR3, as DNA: TGTGCCAGCAGCTTAGAAGGGGCAAGCTCTGGGGCCAACGTCCTGACTTTC. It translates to CASSLEGASSGANVLTF. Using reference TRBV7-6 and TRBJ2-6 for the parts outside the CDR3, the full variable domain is GAGVSQSPRYKVTKRGQDVALRCDPISGHVSLYWYRQALGQGPEFLTYFNYEAQQDKSGLPNDRFSAERPEGSISTLTIQRTEQRDSAMYRCASSLEGASSGANVLTFGAGSRLTVL.

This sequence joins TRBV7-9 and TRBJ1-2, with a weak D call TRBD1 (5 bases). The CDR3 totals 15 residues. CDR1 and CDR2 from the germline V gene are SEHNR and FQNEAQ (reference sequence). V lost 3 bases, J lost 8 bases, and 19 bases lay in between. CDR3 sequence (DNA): TGTGCCAGCAGCTTCAACCAGTTGGTTCGGGACGGCTACACCTTC. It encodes CASSFNQLVRDGYTF.

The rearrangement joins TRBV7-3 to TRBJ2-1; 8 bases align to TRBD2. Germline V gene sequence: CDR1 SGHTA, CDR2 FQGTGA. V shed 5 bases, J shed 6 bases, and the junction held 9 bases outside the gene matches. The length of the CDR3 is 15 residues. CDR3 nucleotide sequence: TGTGCCAGCAGCGTCACTAGCGGACCTTCCAATGAGCAGTTCTTC. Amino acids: CASSVTSGPSNEQFF.

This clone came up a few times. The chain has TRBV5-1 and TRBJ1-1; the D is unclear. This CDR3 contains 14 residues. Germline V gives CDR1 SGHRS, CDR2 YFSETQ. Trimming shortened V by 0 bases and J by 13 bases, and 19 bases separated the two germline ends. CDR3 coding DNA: TGCGCCAGCAGCTTGGCTAGTGGCACAAACTATTTTTTCTTT. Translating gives CASSLASGTNYFFF.

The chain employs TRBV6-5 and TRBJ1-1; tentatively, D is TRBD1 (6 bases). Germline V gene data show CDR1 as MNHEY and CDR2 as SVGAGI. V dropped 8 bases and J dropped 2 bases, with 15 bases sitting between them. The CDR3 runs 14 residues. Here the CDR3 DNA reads TGTGCCAGCGCCCGGGACACCTCCAACACTGAAGCTTTCTTT. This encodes CASARDTSNTEAFF.

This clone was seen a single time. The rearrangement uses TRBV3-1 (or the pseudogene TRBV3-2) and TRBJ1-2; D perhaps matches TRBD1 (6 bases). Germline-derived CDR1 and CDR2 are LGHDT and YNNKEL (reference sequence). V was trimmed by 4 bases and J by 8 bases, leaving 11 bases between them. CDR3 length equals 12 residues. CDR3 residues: CASSLLGGGYTF. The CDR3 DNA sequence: TGTGCCAGCAGCCTACTAGGGGGAGGCTACACCTTC.

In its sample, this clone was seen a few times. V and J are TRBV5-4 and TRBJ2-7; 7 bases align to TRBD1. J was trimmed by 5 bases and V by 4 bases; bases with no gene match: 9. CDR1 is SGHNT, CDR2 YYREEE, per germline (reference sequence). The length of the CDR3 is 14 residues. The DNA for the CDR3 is TGTGCCAGCAGCGCGGACAGGTACGGCGACGAGCAGTACTTC. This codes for CASSADRYGDEQYF. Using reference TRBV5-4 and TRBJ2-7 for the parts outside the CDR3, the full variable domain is ETGVTQSPTHLIKTRGQQVTLRCSSQSGHNTVSWYQQALGQGPQFIFQYYREEENGRGNFPPRFSGLQFPNYSSELNVNALELDDSALYLCASSADRYGDEQYFGPGTRLTVT.

The CDR3 reads CASSPQLGGGNTIYF. CDR3 bases: TGTGCCAGCAGTCCTCAGTTGGGTGGAGGAAACACCATATATTTT. J is TRBJ1-3 and V is TRBV28; D remains ambiguous. This CDR3 contains 15 residues. The germline V and J ends were trimmed by 5 bases and 4 bases, with 15 bases remaining between them. The V gene's germline CDR1 is MDHEN and CDR2 SYDVKM. The variable domain in full, with the rest retrieved from reference TRBV28 and TRBJ1-3, is DVKVTQSSRYLVKRTGEKVFLECVQDMDHENMFWYRQDPGLGLRLIYFSYDVKMKEKGDIPEGYSVSREKKERFSLILESASTNQTSMYLCASSPQLGGGNTIYFGEGSWLTVV.

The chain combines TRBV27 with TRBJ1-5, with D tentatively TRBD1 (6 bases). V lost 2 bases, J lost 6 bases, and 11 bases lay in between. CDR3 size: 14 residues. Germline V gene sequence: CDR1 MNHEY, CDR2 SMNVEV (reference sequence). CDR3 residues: CASSLQGGGQPQHF. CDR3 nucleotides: TGTGCCAGCAGTTTACAGGGAGGGGGTCAGCCCCAGCATTTT.

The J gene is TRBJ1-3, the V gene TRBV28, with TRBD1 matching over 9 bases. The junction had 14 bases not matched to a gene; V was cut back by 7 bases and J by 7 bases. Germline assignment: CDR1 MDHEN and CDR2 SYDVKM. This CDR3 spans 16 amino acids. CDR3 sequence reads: CASTFRGTGGFNTIYF. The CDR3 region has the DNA TGTGCCAGCACCTTTAGGGGAACAGGGGGCTTCAACACCATATATTTT.

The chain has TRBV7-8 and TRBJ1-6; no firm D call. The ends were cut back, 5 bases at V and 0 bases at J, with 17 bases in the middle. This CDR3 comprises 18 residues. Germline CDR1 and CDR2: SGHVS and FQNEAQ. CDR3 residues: CASSRYQEPSSYNSPLHF. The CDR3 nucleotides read TGTGCCAGCAGCCGCTACCAGGAACCCAGCTCCTATAATTCACCCCTCCACTTT.

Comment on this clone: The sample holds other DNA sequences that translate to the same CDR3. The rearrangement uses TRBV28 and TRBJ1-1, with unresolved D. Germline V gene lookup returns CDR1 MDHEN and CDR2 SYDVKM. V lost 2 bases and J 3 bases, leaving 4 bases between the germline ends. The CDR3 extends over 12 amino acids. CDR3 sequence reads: CASSLGYTEAFF. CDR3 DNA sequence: TGTGCCAGCAGTTTAGGGTACACTGAAGCTTTCTTT.

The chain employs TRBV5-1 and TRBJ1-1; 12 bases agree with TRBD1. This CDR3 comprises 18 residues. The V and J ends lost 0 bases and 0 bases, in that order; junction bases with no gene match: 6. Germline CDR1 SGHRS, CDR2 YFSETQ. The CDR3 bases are TGCGCCAGCAGCTTGGATCCGGGACAGGGGGCGATGAACACTGAAGCTTTCTTT. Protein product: CASSLDPGQGAMNTEAFF.

This CDR3 is CASSPGLSGANVLTF. The CDR3 DNA reads TGTGCCAGCAGCCCTGGATTGTCTGGGGCCAACGTCCTGACTTTC. The genes are TRBV5-4 and TRBJ2-6; D is uncertain. This CDR3 has 15 residues. Trimming cost V 4 bases and J 1 base, with 9 bases left between them. In germline, CDR1 is SGHNT, CDR2 YYREEE (reference sequence).

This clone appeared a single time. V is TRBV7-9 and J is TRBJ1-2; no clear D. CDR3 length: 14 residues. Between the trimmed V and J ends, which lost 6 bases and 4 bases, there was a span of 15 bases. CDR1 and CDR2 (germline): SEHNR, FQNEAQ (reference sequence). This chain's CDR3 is CASSLTRGTYGYTF. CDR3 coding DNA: TGTGCCAGCAGTCTGACCCGGGGTACCTATGGCTACACCTTC.

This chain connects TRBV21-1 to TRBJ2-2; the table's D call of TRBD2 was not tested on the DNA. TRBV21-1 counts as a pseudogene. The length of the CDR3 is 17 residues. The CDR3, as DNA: TGTGCCAGCAGCAAGGTCCCCGGGGGGACGAACACCGGGGAGCTGTTTTTT. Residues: CASSKVPGGTNTGELFF.

CDR3 bases: TGTGCCAGTCTGTATAATTCACCCCTCCACTTT. This translates into CASLYNSPLHF. The chain carries TRBV27 and TRBJ1-6; D remains ambiguous. CDR1 is MNHEY and CDR2 is SMNVEV in the germline V gene (reference sequence). CDR3 size: 11 residues. Trimming took off 9 bases at V and 4 bases at J, with 4 bases between the two ends.

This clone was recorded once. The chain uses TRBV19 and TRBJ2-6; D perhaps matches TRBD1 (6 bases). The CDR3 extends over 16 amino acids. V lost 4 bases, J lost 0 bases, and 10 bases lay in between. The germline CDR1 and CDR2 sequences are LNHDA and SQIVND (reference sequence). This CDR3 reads CASSNRVISGANVLTF. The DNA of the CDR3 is TGTGCCAGTAGTAACAGGGTAATCTCTGGGGCCAACGTCCTGACTTTC. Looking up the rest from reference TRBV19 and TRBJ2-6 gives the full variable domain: DGGITQSPKYLFRKEGQNVTLSCEQNLNHDAMYWYRQDPGQGLRLIYYSQIVNDFQKGDIAEGYSVSREKKESFPLTVTSAQKNPTAFYLCASSNRVISGANVLTFGAGSRLTVL.

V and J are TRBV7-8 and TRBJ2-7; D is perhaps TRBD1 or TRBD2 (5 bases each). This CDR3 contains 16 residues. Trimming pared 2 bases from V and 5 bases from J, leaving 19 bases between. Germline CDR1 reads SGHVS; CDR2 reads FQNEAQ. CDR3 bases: TGTGCCAGCAGCTTAAGGGCTAGGGGAGATGCCCACGAGCAGTACTTC. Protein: CASSLRARGDAHEQYF.

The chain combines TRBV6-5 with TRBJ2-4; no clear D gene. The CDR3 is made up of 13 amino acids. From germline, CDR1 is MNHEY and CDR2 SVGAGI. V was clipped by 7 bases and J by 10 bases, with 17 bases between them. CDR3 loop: CASITDSSEIQYF. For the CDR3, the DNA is TGTGCCAGCATTACCGACTCCTCTGAAATTCAGTACTTC.